The present TCR beta chain was sequenced within a study of patients with pleural tuberculosis. TCRdb reprocessed the reads with MiXCR, giving one entry per CDR3 protein. Among approximately 50,000 distinct CDR3 sequences, around 6.7% were seen once, and the ten largest hold around 16%. Trimming shortened V by 1 base and J by 7 bases, and 10 bases separated the two germline ends. CDR3 length equals 14 residues. The TCR originated in a human donor with pleural tuberculosis. V is TRBV12-3 or TRBV12-4 and J is TRBJ2-2; no definite D call. CDR3 region: CASSLVVTHGELFF. CDR3 DNA sequence: TGTGCCAGCAGTTTAGTAGTAACCCACGGGGAGCTGTTTTTT.